The T cell receptor beta chain under discussion was sequenced for a study of cytomegalovirus exposure and HLA in healthy donors. Study summary: From 190 million or so T cells, an earlier analysis saw approximately 110 million unique TCR beta sequences.

The PCR ran on 60 Vbeta and 13 Jbeta primers. Assay: immunoSEQ multiplex PCR; the TCRdb copy retains only in-frame clones and omits some. The repertoire holds under 130,000 clones, with 12% as singletons. The germline V gene has CDR1 LNHDA and CDR2 SQIVND (reference sequence). V was shortened by 5 bases and J by 3 bases, with 17 bases between the two germline ends. The CDR3 extends over 16 amino acids. Material: PBMCs. This sequence joins TRBV19 and TRBJ1-5; D is unresolved. The origin of this receptor is a man aged 35 to 55 in good health and CMV-seropositive. In nucleotides, the CDR3 is TGTGCCAGTAGTCCCCGGGGAACTGCGATCAATCAGCCCCAGCATTTT. This encodes CASSPRGTAINQPQHF.